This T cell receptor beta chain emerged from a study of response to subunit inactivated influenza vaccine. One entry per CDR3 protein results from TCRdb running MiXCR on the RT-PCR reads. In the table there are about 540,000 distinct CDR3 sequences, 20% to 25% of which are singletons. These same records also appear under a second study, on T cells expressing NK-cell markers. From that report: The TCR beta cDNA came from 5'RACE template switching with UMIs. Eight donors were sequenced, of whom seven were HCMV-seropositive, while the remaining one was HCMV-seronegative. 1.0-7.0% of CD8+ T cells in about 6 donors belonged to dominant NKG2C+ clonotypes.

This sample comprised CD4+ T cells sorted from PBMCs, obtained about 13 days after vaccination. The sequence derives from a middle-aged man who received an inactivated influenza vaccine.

For the CDR3, the DNA is TGTGCCAGCACCCTCCTAAATCGACTAGCGGGAGACTACGAGCAGTACTTC. Amino acid sequence: CASTLLNRLAGDYEQYF. The chain recombines TRBV7-8 with TRBJ2-7, with TRBD2 matching 12 bases. Germline CDR1 and CDR2: SGHVS and FQNEAQ. The trim removed 7 bases at V and 3 bases at J, leaving 13 bases unmatched. This CDR3 has 17 amino acids.